This T cell receptor beta chain emerged from a study of CD8 T cells in ankylosing spondylitis. CDR1 is LNHDA, CDR2 SQIVND, per germline (reference sequence). Trimming left V 1 base short and J 4 bases short, with 10 bases between. This CDR3 is built from 14 residues. TCRdb re-derived calls from the 5' RACE reads in MiXCR, one entry per CDR3 protein. The data show 300,000 to 400,000 distinct CDR3 sequences, approximately 15% seen once. This clonotype was recorded a few times. This clonotype originated in a male donor with ankylosing spondylitis or in good health (not recorded which). Material: blood, either unsorted or a sorted T cell fraction (not recorded which). The genes are TRBV19 and TRBJ1-1; TRBD1 is a possible D gene (5 bases). The CDR3 nucleotides are TGTGCCAGTAGTATAGCAGGAGGGACCACTGAAGCTTTCTTT. This translates into CASSIAGGTTEAFF.